The clone carrying this TCR beta chain was counted at least ten times. The antigen remains undetermined. Trimming pared 0 bases from V and 3 bases from J, leaving 12 bases between. The CDR3 consists of 15 residues. The germline CDR1 and CDR2 sequences are SGHRS and YFSETQ. The sample originates from a study of T cells in Graves' hyperthyroidism and ophthalmopathy. Study results and limitations: Ophthalmopathy onset followed model prediction by a median about six months. Researchers report that a 13 V-J model separated ophthalmopathy from stable hyperthyroidism.

Amplification yielded TCR beta CDR3 regions, with RNA transcripts as the source. A first-round RT-PCR of the TCR CDR3 used the HTBI primer set. TCRdb re-analysed the multiplex PCR reads in MiXCR, keeping a single row per CDR3 protein. The sample yields about 560,000 distinct CDR3 sequences, 16% seen once. The chain combines TRBV5-1 with TRBJ1-2; a weak D match, TRBD1 (5 bases). Sequences were obtained from blood. This TCR derives from a woman between 18 and 29 years old with Graves' hyperthyroidism. The CDR3 DNA sequence: TGCGCCAGCAGCTTGGAGGCAGGGAGTTACTATGGCTACACCTTC. Translation: CASSLEAGSYYGYTF.